This section outlines one T cell receptor (beta chain) sequence together with its context. Its specific antigen is unknown. No per-base quality is available; no much larger clone lies one base away. The data belong to a study of T-cell reconstitution after alpha-beta-depleted transplantation in children (dated by TCRdb to 2016 to 2017). In the study overall: The study quantitatively tracked T-cell immune reconstitution after TCRalphabeta/CD19-depleted allogeneic hematopoietic cell transplantation in children using TCR repertoire profiling.

V is pared back by 6 bases and J by 5 bases, with 11 bases lying between the germline termini. The germline V gene supplies CDR1 SQVTM and CDR2 ANQGSEA. From the cysteine up to the phenylalanine, the CDR3 has a length of 11 residues. Just the 33-base CDR3 DNA is kept, in frame starting at base 1. The library was made by PCR. Sequencing was performed on an Illumina HiSeq 2500. To normalize quantification of the TCRbeta repertoire, the TCR libraries were built with molecular barcoding that relied on unique molecular identifiers. TCRdb trimmed public reads at Q25 via fastp, called clones via MiXCR and kept in-frame beta chains. Rows matching on CDR3 protein sequence are summarized as one entry with the most common DNA and genes. The sample has about 610,000 distinct CDR3 sequences on record, 10% to 13% of them singletons. The top ten constitute less than 5% of the sample.

This sequence originates from a human donor who donated a stem cell graft to a child with acute myeloid leukemia. Sequenced material: PBMCs from the stem cell graft donor, taken from the stem cell graft. This chain is built from TRBV29-1 and TRBJ2-7, and the D gene may be TRBD1, 5 bases matching. At the DNA level, the sequence is TGCAGCGTCAGGGCAGGCGACGAGCAGTACTTC. Its product reads: CSVRAGDEQYF.